These 15 T cell receptor beta chains came from one sample sequenced in a study of cytomegalovirus exposure and HLA in healthy donors. Assay: immunoSEQ multiplex PCR; the TCRdb copy retains only in-frame clones and omits some. The sample carries fewer than 75,000 clones, roughly 95% recorded once. Sequenced input: PBMCs. The receptors were sampled from a man aged 18 to 30 in good health and CMV-seronegative.

The V gene is TRBV18, the J gene TRBJ2-3, with TRBD2 matching over 13 bases. V trimming: 3 bases; J trimming: 3 bases; junction bases outside the gene matches: 9. In germline, CDR1 is KGHSH, CDR2 LQKENI. The CDR3 is 18 residues long. In DNA, the CDR3 is TGTGCCAGCTCACCCCCAACTAGCGGGGGGGCTCGGACAGATACGCAGTATTTT. It is translated as CASSPPTSGGARTDTQYF.

J is TRBJ2-1 and V is TRBV7-9; tentative D call: TRBD2 (6 bases). CDR1 and CDR2 from the germline V gene are SEHNR and FQNEAQ (reference sequence). The V end lost 3 bases, the J end lost 8 bases, and 8 bases lay between the germline ends. The CDR3 has 12 amino acids. The CDR3 spells CASSLREDEQFF. The CDR3 region has the DNA TGTGCCAGCAGCTTGAGGGAGGATGAGCAGTTCTTC.

This rearrangement joins TRBV5-1 to TRBJ2-7, with 7 bases lining up with TRBD2. CDR1 is SGHRS, CDR2 YFSETQ, per germline. The J segment lost 0 bases and the V segment lost 0 bases, leaving 0 bases of the junction unmatched. The CDR3 has 14 amino acids. For the CDR3, the DNA is TGCGCCAGCAGCTTGGGCGGGGGCTCCTACGAGCAGTACTTC. Protein: CASSLGGGSYEQYF.

J is TRBJ1-6 and V is TRBV2, with TRBD1 matching 8 bases. This CDR3 contains 14 residues. Germline-derived CDR1 and CDR2 are SNHLY and FYNNEI. Trimming took 6 bases from V and 7 from J; bases not matched to a gene: 5. CDR3: CASSWTGRNSPLHF. The CDR3 DNA follows: TGTGCCAGCAGCTGGACAGGGAGGAATTCACCCCTCCACTTT.

The chain employs TRBV19 and TRBJ1-1, with a possible D match to TRBD1 (6 bases). CDR1 LNHDA and CDR2 SQIVND come from the germline V gene (reference sequence). Deletions cut 7 bases from V and 8 bases from J, with 11 bases between. The CDR3 totals 11 residues. CDR3 amino acids: CASNFQGEAFF. CDR3 in DNA: TGTGCCAGTAATTTCCAGGGGGAAGCTTTCTTT.

The J gene is TRBJ1-2, the V gene TRBV5-1, with D hard to call. The V gene's germline CDR1 is SGHRS and CDR2 YFSETQ. V lost 0 bases and J 0 bases, leaving 12 bases between the germline ends. The CDR3 loop spans 16 amino acids. The CDR3, as DNA: TGCGCCAGCAGCTTGGCCGCACAGACTACTAACTATGGCTACACCTTC. This sequence encodes CASSLAAQTTNYGYTF.

J is TRBJ2-5 and V is TRBV5-6, with D perhaps TRBD1 (5 bases). From germline, CDR1 is SGHDT and CDR2 YYEEEE. The V and J ends lost 5 bases and 0 bases respectively, with 11 bases between them. The CDR3 loop spans 14 amino acids. CDR3 bases: TGTGCCAGCAGTTTTGGACAAAACCAAGAGACCCAGTACTTC. Its protein is CASSFGQNQETQYF.

This chain uses TRBV7-9 with TRBJ2-3, with D tentatively TRBD2 (5 bases). Germline lookup yields CDR1 SEHNR and CDR2 FQNEAQ (reference sequence). Trimming removed 2 bases from V and 6 bases from J, with 15 bases in between. The CDR3 consists of 15 residues. CDR3 residues: CASSLRASNEDTQYF. The CDR3 nucleotides read TGTGCCAGCAGCTTAAGAGCTAGCAACGAGGATACGCAGTATTTT.

The chain has TRBV27 and TRBJ2-7; the match to TRBD2 covers 8 bases. V gave up 4 bases and J gave up 3 bases; unmatched junction bases: 8. The germline CDR1 and CDR2 sequences are MNHEY and SMNVEV (reference sequence). The CDR3 is 15 amino acids. This CDR3 reads CASSSLAGGFYEQYF. The DNA for the CDR3 is TGTGCCAGCAGTTCCCTAGCGGGTGGATTCTACGAGCAGTACTTC.

The chain uses TRBV25-1 and TRBJ1-2, with 8 bases aligning to TRBD1. With 4 bases clipped from V and 6 bases from J, the junction kept 4 bases outside the gene matches. CDR3 size: 13 residues. The V gene's germline CDR1 is MGHDK and CDR2 SYGVNS. In DNA, the CDR3 is TGTGCCAGCAGTGGGACAGGGTCGAATGGCTACACCTTC. Translated, it gives CASSGTGSNGYTF.

The J gene is TRBJ1-1, the V gene TRBV15, with D maybe TRBD1 (5 bases). CDR1 is LNHNV and CDR2 is YYDKDF in the germline V gene (reference sequence). Trimming removed 1 base from V and 4 bases from J, with 7 bases in between. The CDR3 contains 13 residues. The CDR3 nucleotides are TGTGCCACCAGCAGAGTAGGGGCCACTGAAGCTTTCTTT. Its translation: CATSRVGATEAFF.

The V gene is TRBV28, the J gene TRBJ1-3; 10 bases map to TRBD1. The germline V gene encodes CDR1 MDHEN and CDR2 SYDVKM. This CDR3 spans 17 amino acids. J gave up 3 bases and V 5 bases, and 10 bases lay outside the gene matches. The CDR3 nucleotides read TGTGCCAGCAGTCGGAGACAGGGGGCGCAGTTTGGAAACACCATATATTTT. Its protein product is CASSRRQGAQFGNTIYF.

The chain is built from TRBV28 and TRBJ2-3, with 7 nucleotides matching TRBD2. Looked up from germline, CDR1 is MDHEN and CDR2 is SYDVKM. The CDR3 consists of 14 residues. After removal of 3 bases from V and 4 bases from J, the junction contained 4 bases not matched to a gene. DNA for the CDR3: TGTGCCAGCAGTTTGCCCGCGGGGGCAGATACGCAGTATTTT. Its translation: CASSLPAGADTQYF.

The sample holds a few counts of this clone. The chain recombines TRBV28 with TRBJ2-2; D is unclear. Trimming removed 7 bases at V and 6 bases at J, with 18 bases between. Germline-derived CDR1 and CDR2 are MDHEN and SYDVKM. The CDR3 consists of 15 residues. DNA for the CDR3: TGTGCCAGCAAGGATCATACAACTAACGCCGGGGAGCTGTTTTTT. It is translated as CASKDHTTNAGELFF.

The chain is built from TRBV30 and TRBJ1-1; D perhaps matches TRBD1 (5 bases). CDR1 is GTSNPN and CDR2 is SVGIG in the germline V gene (reference sequence). The CDR3 is made up of 12 amino acids. The V gene lost 6 bases and the J gene lost 6 bases, with 14 bases spanning the gap. CDR3 residues: CACRGLVPEAFF. CDR3 DNA: TGTGCCTGTCGGGGGTTGGTCCCTGAAGCTTTCTTT.